These 5 T cell receptor beta chains originate from one sample sequenced in a study of T cell changes during pregnancy in multiple sclerosis. Profiled with immunoSEQ multiplex PCR; TCRdb holds only in-frame clones, not every one. This sample has 30,000 or so clones, with approximately 89% found just once. Sequencing was performed on CD8+ T cells from peripheral blood mononuclear cells, taken in the first trimester of pregnancy. These receptors were taken from a female donor with multiple sclerosis, enrolled in a pregnancy study.

The chain couples TRBV4-1 to TRBJ2-5; 12 bases align to TRBD2. The CDR3 is 15 amino acids. Unmatched junction bases numbered 4, after V lost 4 bases and J lost 4 bases. Germline CDR1 MGHRA, CDR2 YSYEKL. This chain's CDR3 is CASSRMTSGGETQYF. The CDR3 DNA reads TGCGCCAGCAGCCGGATGACTAGCGGGGGAGAGACCCAGTACTTC.

The chain couples TRBV2 to TRBJ1-5; TRBD1 agrees at 8 bases. Trimming at V came to 4 bases and at J to 0 bases, leaving 5 bases not matched to a gene. The CDR3 spans 16 residues. Germline V gives CDR1 SNHLY, CDR2 FYNNEI. In DNA form, the CDR3 reads TGTGCCAGCAGTGGGACAGGGCTTTATAGCAATCAGCCCCAGCATTTT. This encodes CASSGTGLYSNQPQHF.

The sample holds one count of this clone. This chain joins TRBV11-1 and TRBJ1-1; TRBD1 aligns across 7 bases. The CDR3 is 15 residues long. J gave up 0 bases and V 5 bases, and 6 bases lay outside the gene matches. CDR1 SGHAT and CDR2 FQDESV come from the germline V gene (reference sequence). Here the CDR3 reads CASSTRQGMNTEAFF. The CDR3 DNA is TGTGCCAGCAGCACCAGACAGGGCATGAACACTGAAGCTTTCTTT. Full variable domain (missing parts from reference TRBV11-1 and TRBJ1-1): EAEVAQSPRYKITEKSQAVAFWCDPISGHATLYWYRQILGQGPELLVQFQDESVVDDSQLPKDRFSAERLKGVDSTLKIQPAELGDSAMYLCASSTRQGMNTEAFFGQGTRLTVV.

The V call is TRBV2, the J call TRBJ2-5, with a possible D match to TRBD2 (5 bases). The germline V and J ends were trimmed by 7 bases and 4 bases, with 19 bases remaining between them. The CDR3 extends over 15 amino acids. Germline V CDR1 and CDR2: SNHLY, FYNNEI. In DNA form, the CDR3 reads TGTGCCAGCATGGCAGAGTGGGGTCGGGGAGAGACCCAGTACTTC. This sequence encodes CASMAEWGRGETQYF.

As DNA, the CDR3 is TGTGCCAGCAGCTTAAGGGACAGCCCTGAGCAGTTCTTC. This translates into CASSLRDSPEQFF. The V and J genes are TRBV7-7 and TRBJ2-1, with 7 bases that match TRBD1. The CDR3 sequence is 13 residues long. With V trimmed by 2 bases and J by 9 bases, 4 bases remained unmatched. Germline V gene lookup returns CDR1 SSHAT and CDR2 FNYEAQ (reference sequence).